Following are 30 T cell receptor beta chains from one sample sequenced in a study of T cells in Graves' hyperthyroidism and ophthalmopathy. TCR beta CDR3 sequences were amplified from RNA transcripts. The TCR CDR3 was amplified in a first-round RT-PCR using the HTBI primer set. TCRdb passed the multiplex PCR reads through MiXCR, listing each CDR3 protein once. The table records around 440,000 distinct CDR3 sequences, less than 20% of them present only once. Input material: blood. These receptor sequences come from a woman between 18 and 29 years old with Graves' hyperthyroidism.

This clonotype has at least ten counts. This rearrangement joins TRBV20-1 to TRBJ1-1; maybe TRBD1 (5 bases). The germline CDR1 and CDR2 sequences are DFQATT and SNEGSKA (reference sequence). The CDR3 is 14 amino acids. V shed 1 base and J shed 1 base, with 10 bases lying between them. The CDR3 region has the DNA TGCAGTGCTAGAGGGGACGGACCGAACACTGAAGCTTTCTTT. It codes for CSARGDGPNTEAFF.

This clonotype occurred many times. The chain carries TRBV2 and TRBJ1-2; D possibly corresponds to TRBD1 (6 bases). The V end was cut by 7 bases, the J end by 1 base, with 13 bases between. This CDR3 is built from 14 residues. CDR1 is SNHLY, CDR2 FYNNEI, per germline. The CDR3 bases are TGTGCCAGCACCGGACAGCGACTTAACTATGGCTACACCTTC. Amino acids: CASTGQRLNYGYTF.

At least ten counts were recorded for this clonotype. The gene calls are TRBV7-2 and TRBJ2-7; 9 positions match TRBD2. CDR1 is SGHTA and CDR2 is FQGNSA in the germline V gene. CDR3 size: 17 residues. Trimming removed 0 bases from V and 0 bases from J; junction bases left unmatched: 6. Written as DNA, the CDR3 is TGTGCCAGCAGCTTAGCGGCTAGCGGGGTAATCTCCTACGAGCAGTACTTC. Protein sequence: CASSLAASGVISYEQYF.

This clonotype was counted many times. The genes are TRBV27 and TRBJ2-7; TRBD1 is a possible D gene (6 bases). The CDR3 is 15 residues long. V was pared by 7 bases and J by 1 base, with 17 bases between. The V gene's germline CDR1 is MNHEY and CDR2 SMNVEV (reference sequence). CDR3 in DNA: TGTGCCAGCACCCCGGGACCGAGGGGGTCCTACGAGCAGTACTTC. Amino acids: CASTPGPRGSYEQYF.

The rearrangement uses TRBV14 and TRBJ1-3, with 9 positions matching TRBD1. Germline-derived CDR1 and CDR2 are SGHDN and FVKESK. CDR3 length: 13 amino acids. The V and J ends lost 8 bases and 2 bases, in that order; junction bases with no gene match: 1. CDR3 amino acids: CASGTGPGNTIYF. The CDR3 coding sequence is TGTGCCAGCGGGACAGGGCCTGGAAACACCATATATTTT.

V is TRBV20-1 and J is TRBJ1-6; D unresolved. The CDR3 spans 16 residues. Germline values: CDR1 DFQATT, CDR2 SNEGSKA (reference sequence). The V end was cut by 0 bases, the J end by 0 bases, with 9 bases between. In nucleotides, the CDR3 is TGCAGTGCTAGAGATCTTATCAGCTCCTATAATTCACCCCTCCACTTT. Its translation: CSARDLISSYNSPLHF.

This clonotype was found many times. V is TRBV12-3 or TRBV12-4 and J is TRBJ2-3, with a weak D call TRBD1 (7 bases). V was shortened by 6 bases and J by 2 bases, with 15 bases between the two germline ends. This CDR3 comprises 15 residues. The DNA for the CDR3 is TGTGCCAGCAGCAGGGGGGATGCCCTCACAGATACGCAGTATTTT. Translating it yields CASSRGDALTDTQYF.

This clonotype was observed at least ten times. The V call is TRBV2, the J call TRBJ2-4; a weak D match, TRBD1 (5 bases). This CDR3 has 15 residues. V was pared by 6 bases and J by 6 bases, with 18 bases between. Looked up from germline, CDR1 is SNHLY and CDR2 is FYNNEI. CDR3 coding DNA: TGTGCCAGCAGGTTGAAGGGTACAGGACCAAACATTCAGTACTTC. This translates into CASRLKGTGPNIQYF.

This clonotype was counted at least ten times. The CDR3 reads CSAREREGYNEQFF. The CDR3 DNA is TGCAGTGCTAGAGAGCGGGAGGGGTACAATGAGCAGTTCTTC. This chain uses TRBV20-1 with TRBJ2-1, with 9 bases aligning to TRBD2. With 0 bases clipped from V and 4 bases from J, the junction kept 1 base outside the gene matches. The CDR3 extends over 14 amino acids. Per the germline V gene, CDR1 is DFQATT and CDR2 is SNEGSKA (reference sequence).

V usage is TRBV29-1 and J usage is TRBJ1-3, with D possibly being TRBD1 (5 bases). The germline gives CDR1 SQVTM, CDR2 ANQGSEA. Trimming took 3 bases from V and 0 from J, leaving 18 bases between them. The CDR3 spans 17 residues. DNA for the CDR3: TGCAGCGTTGAGATTCCAACAGGATGGAGCTCTGGAAACACCATATATTTT. It yields the protein CSVEIPTGWSSGNTIYF.

At least ten counts were recorded for this clonotype. The rearrangement links TRBV6-1 to TRBJ2-3; 7 bases map to TRBD2. Trimming removed 3 bases from V and 1 base from J; junction bases left unmatched: 7. The CDR3 contains 16 residues. CDR1 is MNHNS, CDR2 SASEGT, per germline. As DNA, the CDR3 is TGTGCCAGCAGTGAGCTAATGGCGGGGGGCACAGATACGCAGTATTTT. Residues: CASSELMAGGTDTQYF.

This clonotype was counted at least ten times. The V gene is TRBV7-6, the J gene TRBJ2-7; 11 bases fit TRBD1. CDR1 is SGHVS, CDR2 FNYEAQ, per germline. The V segment lost 5 bases and the J segment 3 bases; nucleotides outside the gene matches: 12. The CDR3 covers 17 residues. The CDR3 reads CASSPRGQGDSDYEQYF. Here the CDR3 DNA reads TGTGCCAGCAGCCCACGGGGACAGGGGGACTCCGACTACGAGCAGTACTTC.

This clonotype has at least ten counts. The rearrangement joins TRBV28 to TRBJ1-2; 8 bases match TRBD1. The CDR3 totals 15 residues. V lost 6 bases, J lost 3 bases, and 9 bases stayed unmatched. Germline CDR1 is MDHEN and CDR2 is SYDVKM. The DNA for the CDR3 is TGTGCCAGCAGCCGTGACAGGGGCCGGGACTATGGCTACACCTTC. This sequence encodes CASSRDRGRDYGYTF.

The rearrangement joins TRBV7-8 to TRBJ2-7, with 9 bases fitting TRBD2. This CDR3 is built from 17 residues. The V segment lost 1 base and the J segment 6 bases; nucleotides outside the gene matches: 13. Germline CDR1 SGHVS, CDR2 FQNEAQ. CDR3 in DNA: TGTGCCAGCAGCTTAGTGACGACTAGCGGAAGAAAGGGCGAGCAGTACTTC. Encoded protein: CASSLVTTSGRKGEQYF.

This clonotype was detected ten times or more. This rearrangement joins TRBV29-1 to TRBJ2-2, with 7 nucleotides matching TRBD2. Germline V gives CDR1 SQVTM, CDR2 ANQGSEA. The V and J ends lost 3 bases and 7 bases, in that order; junction bases with no gene match: 14. CDR3 length: 16 residues. The CDR3 loop is CSVEGDAGVGVGELFF. CDR3 DNA: TGCAGCGTTGAGGGGGATGCGGGAGTGGGAGTCGGGGAGCTGTTTTTT.

This clonotype turned up a few times. This chain links TRBV6-1 with TRBJ2-7; 10 bases agree with TRBD2. CDR3 length equals 14 residues. Trimming removed 7 bases from V and 7 bases from J; junction bases left unmatched: 10. Germline V CDR1 and CDR2: MNHNS, SASEGT. The CDR3 sequence is CASKRASGSREQYF. The CDR3 DNA is TGTGCCAGCAAACGTGCTAGCGGGAGTAGGGAGCAGTACTTC.

The CDR3 here is CATSDGPGQEADTQYF. In nucleotides, the CDR3 is TGTGCCACCAGTGATGGGCCGGGACAGGAGGCAGATACGCAGTATTTT. This chain joins TRBV24-1 and TRBJ2-3, with 8 bases matching TRBD1. Per the germline V gene, CDR1 is KGHDR and CDR2 is SFDVKD. With 3 bases clipped from V and 4 bases from J, the junction kept 8 bases outside the gene matches. The CDR3 covers 16 residues.

This clonotype has a count of ten or more. The CDR3 sequence: CASSFGINSYEQYF. CDR3 bases: TGCGCCAGCAGCTTTGGGATAAACTCCTACGAGCAGTACTTC. The chain couples TRBV5-1 to TRBJ2-7; D not resolved. The CDR3 consists of 14 residues. Trimming cost V 2 bases and J 0 bases, with 9 bases left between them. CDR1 is SGHRS, CDR2 YFSETQ, per germline.

J is TRBJ1-6 and V is TRBV5-5, with D unclear. Trimming pared 0 bases from V and 14 bases from J, leaving 12 bases between. The V gene's germline CDR1 is SGHKS and CDR2 YYEKEE (reference sequence). The CDR3 length is 13 residues. The CDR3: CASSLESDRTLHF. In DNA, the CDR3 is TGTGCCAGCAGCTTGGAGTCGGATCGGACCCTCCACTTT.

Ten or more counts support this clonotype. This rearrangement joins TRBV7-3 to TRBJ2-1; 13 positions match TRBD2. This CDR3 has 15 residues. Trimming removed 4 bases from V and 8 bases from J; junction bases left unmatched: 5. Germline CDR1 reads SGHTA; CDR2 reads FQGTGA. The CDR3 here is CASSSLAGGLHEQFF. The CDR3 nucleotides are TGTGCCAGCAGCTCACTAGCGGGAGGGCTTCATGAGCAGTTCTTC.

This clonotype was found many times. V is TRBV30 and J is TRBJ2-7; the match to TRBD1 covers 9 bases. The CDR3 loop spans 13 amino acids. With V trimmed by 4 bases and J by 2 bases, 3 bases remained unmatched. From germline, CDR1 is GTSNPN and CDR2 SVGIG (reference sequence). In DNA, the CDR3 is TGTGCCTGGAATGGGGACAGGGCCTACGAGCAGTACTTC. Its protein is CAWNGDRAYEQYF. Complete variable domain (other parts from reference TRBV30 and TRBJ2-7): SQTIHQWPATLVQPVGSPLSLECTVEGTSNPNLYWYRQAAGRGLQLLFYSVGIGQISSEVPQNLSASRPQDRQFILSSKKLLLSDSGFYLCAWNGDRAYEQYFGPGTRLTVT.

This clonotype was seen ten or more times. This chain links TRBV6-1 with TRBJ2-4; 7 nucleotides agree with TRBD2. The V gene's germline CDR1 is MNHNS and CDR2 SASEGT. Unmatched junction bases numbered 6, after V lost 6 bases and J lost 1 base. The CDR3 is made up of 15 amino acids. This CDR3 is CASSPGTIAKNIQYF. The CDR3 region has the DNA TGTGCCAGCAGCCCCGGGACTATTGCCAAAAACATTCAGTACTTC.

This clonotype occurred many times. The V and J genes are TRBV2 and TRBJ2-3; D may correspond to TRBD1 or TRBD2 (6 bases each). The CDR3 length is 15 residues. CDR1 is SNHLY and CDR2 is FYNNEI in the germline V gene. The ends were cut back, 5 bases at V and 1 base at J, with 13 bases in the middle. CDR3 coding DNA: TGTGCCAGCAGTCCAACTAGGGGGGGCACAGATACGCAGTATTTT. Translating gives CASSPTRGGTDTQYF.

Concerning this clonotype itself: This may stem from a read error, because a much larger clone lies one nucleotide away. The rearrangement joins TRBV5-5 to TRBJ2-1; D gene unclear. The CDR3 consists of 13 residues. Looked up from germline, CDR1 is SGHKS and CDR2 is YYEKEE (reference sequence). The CDR3 region has the DNA TGTGCCGGCAGCTCGACAATTGGGGATGAGCAGTTCTTC. Amino acid sequence: CAGSSTIGDEQFF.

The genes are TRBV20-1 and TRBJ1-5; D call uncertain. CDR3 length equals 13 residues. Germline assignment: CDR1 DFQATT and CDR2 SNEGSKA (reference sequence). V was cut by 3 bases and J by 5 bases, with 11 bases left in between. Written as DNA, the CDR3 is TGCAGTGCTAGGGAGGGCATGGATCAGCCCCAGCATTTT. It specifies CSAREGMDQPQHF.

In its sample, this clonotype was seen many times. The chain combines TRBV2 with TRBJ1-5; perhaps TRBD1 as D (5 bases). The V and J ends lost 6 bases and 1 base respectively, with 16 bases between them. The length of the CDR3 is 16 residues. From germline, CDR1 is SNHLY and CDR2 FYNNEI. CDR3 DNA: TGTGCCAGCAGGCTCGCCGGGGGAGGAAGCAATCAGCCCCAGCATTTT. It yields the protein CASRLAGGGSNQPQHF.

This clonotype was seen at least ten times. This rearrangement joins TRBV5-1 to TRBJ1-2, with D unclear. Germline V CDR1 and CDR2: SGHRS, YFSETQ. The CDR3 has 15 amino acids. Trimming pared 4 bases from V and 2 bases from J, leaving 15 bases between. DNA for the CDR3: TGCGCCAGCAGCGCAGAGGTTGGAACGAACTATGGCTACACCTTC. This gives the protein CASSAEVGTNYGYTF.

This clonotype was observed at least ten times. This chain links TRBV5-1 with TRBJ2-1, with 12 positions matching TRBD2. CDR1 is SGHRS and CDR2 is YFSETQ in the germline V gene. V lost 4 bases to trimming and J lost 0 bases; unmatched junction nucleotides: 2. This CDR3 comprises 16 residues. The CDR3, as DNA: TGCGCCAGCAGCGTGACTAGCGGGAGCTCCTACAATGAGCAGTTCTTC. Translation gives CASSVTSGSSYNEQFF. The entire variable domain, with the rest obtained from reference TRBV5-1 and TRBJ2-1, is as follows: KAGVTQTPRYLIKTRGQQVTLSCSPISGHRSVSWYQQTPGQGLQFLFEYFSETQRNKGNFPGRFSGRQFSNSRSEMNVSTLELGDSALYLCASSVTSGSSYNEQFFGPGTRLTVL.

The chain is built from TRBV7-3 and TRBJ2-3; TRBD2 agrees at 13 bases. V was pared by 1 base and J by 0 bases, with 10 bases of the junction left unmatched. The CDR3 has 20 amino acids. Germline CDR1 SGHTA, CDR2 FQGTGA. CDR3: CASSLKGTSGEFTSTDTQYF. The CDR3 coding sequence is TGTGCCAGCAGCTTAAAAGGGACTAGCGGGGAGTTCACTAGCACAGATACGCAGTATTTT.

The chain joins TRBV5-1 to TRBJ1-4, with 7 bases that match TRBD1. J was trimmed by 0 bases and V by 0 bases; bases with no gene match: 2. This CDR3 comprises 16 residues. CDR1 is SGHRS and CDR2 is YFSETQ in the germline V gene. For the CDR3, the DNA is TGCGCCAGCAGCTTGGAGGGGGCGACAACTAATGAAAAACTGTTTTTT. Its translation is CASSLEGATTNEKLFF.